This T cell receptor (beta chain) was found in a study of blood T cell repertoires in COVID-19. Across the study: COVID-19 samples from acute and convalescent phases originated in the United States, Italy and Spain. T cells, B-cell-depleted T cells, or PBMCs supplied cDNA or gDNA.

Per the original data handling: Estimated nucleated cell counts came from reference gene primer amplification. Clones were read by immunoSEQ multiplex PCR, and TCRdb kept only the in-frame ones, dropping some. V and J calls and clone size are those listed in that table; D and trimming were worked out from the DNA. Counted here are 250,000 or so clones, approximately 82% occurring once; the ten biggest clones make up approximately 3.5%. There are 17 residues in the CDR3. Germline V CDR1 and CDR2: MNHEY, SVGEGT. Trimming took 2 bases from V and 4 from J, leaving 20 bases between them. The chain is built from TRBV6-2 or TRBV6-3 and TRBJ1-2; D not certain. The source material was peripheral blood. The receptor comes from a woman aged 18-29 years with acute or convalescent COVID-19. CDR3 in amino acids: CASSYPPDWPEGYGYTF. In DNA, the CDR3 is TGTGCCAGCAGTTACCCACCCGACTGGCCTGAGGGCTATGGCTACACCTTC.